The 14 T cell receptor beta chains listed next were all sequenced from one sample in a study of blood T cell repertoires in COVID-19. Libraries were prepared by immunoSEQ multiplex PCR; TCRdb keeps only in-frame clonotypes and omits some of them. The sample consists of 150,000 or so clones, 87% of them appearing once. Specimen: peripheral blood. These receptors all stem from an elderly man with acute or convalescent COVID-19.

The chain combines TRBV5-1 with TRBJ1-3, with a weak D call TRBD1 (5 bases). Germline V gives CDR1 SGHRS, CDR2 YFSETQ. This CDR3 has 15 amino acids. V gave up 0 bases and J gave up 6 bases, with 13 bases separating them. The CDR3, as DNA: TGCGCCAGCAGCTTGGCCGTTGGGGACTCAAACACCATATATTTT. Its translation is CASSLAVGDSNTIYF.

The chain joins TRBV11-2 to TRBJ2-7; 8 nucleotides line up with TRBD1. V lost 5 bases and J lost 2; bases outside the gene matches: 8. The germline CDR1 and CDR2 sequences are SGHAT and FQNNGV. This CDR3 contains 15 residues. CDR3 DNA: TGTGCCAGCAGCCACGAACAGGGGGGTACCTACGAGCAGTACTTC. This translates into CASSHEQGGTYEQYF.

J is TRBJ2-2 and V is TRBV10-1; no reliable D call. V lost 3 bases, J lost 2 bases, and 7 bases lay in between. The CDR3 has 14 residues. The germline V gene has CDR1 WNHNN and CDR2 SYGVQD (reference sequence). CDR3 nucleotides: TGCGCCAGCAGTGAACTTCTCAACACCGGGGAGCTGTTTTTT. Protein product: CASSELLNTGELFF.

V usage is TRBV29-1 and J usage is TRBJ2-3; weak D call: TRBD2 (6 bases). Germline V gene lookup returns CDR1 SQVTM and CDR2 ANQGSEA. This CDR3 has 15 amino acids. V dropped 4 bases and J dropped 4 bases, with 18 bases sitting between them. The CDR3 DNA reads TGCAGCGTTGTAGAAGGGACTTCTTACTCAGATACGCAGTATTTT. Translation gives CSVVEGTSYSDTQYF.

The chain combines TRBV7-9 with TRBJ2-2, with D perhaps matching TRBD2 (5 bases). CDR1 and CDR2 from the germline V gene are SEHNR and FQNEAQ (reference sequence). V was shortened by 5 bases and J by 2 bases, with 9 bases between the two germline ends. There are 14 residues in the CDR3. The CDR3 nucleotides are TGTGCCAGCAGCCGGGGTTTTAACACCGGGGAGCTGTTTTTT. It specifies CASSRGFNTGELFF.

This chain links TRBV28 with TRBJ2-5; 12 positions agree with TRBD2. The germline V gene has CDR1 MDHEN and CDR2 SYDVKM. With V trimmed by 6 bases and J by 5 bases, 10 bases remained unmatched. This CDR3 comprises 16 residues. The CDR3 DNA reads TGTGCCAGCAGCCCGACACTAGCGGGGGGTGTTGAGACCCAGTACTTC. Protein: CASSPTLAGGVETQYF.

This clone was observed a single time. This sequence joins TRBV25-1 and TRBJ2-4; 7 bases are shared with TRBD1. V gave up 5 bases and J gave up 11 bases; unmatched junction bases: 9. The CDR3 runs 13 residues. Germline loops: CDR1 MGHDK, CDR2 SYGVNS. CDR3 loop: CASSSDRENVQYF. The CDR3 nucleotides read TGTGCCAGCAGTTCCGACAGGGAGAATGTTCAGTACTTC.

This clone was counted a single time. The chain recombines TRBV4-1 with TRBJ2-3, with 10 bases identical to TRBD1. The V segment lost 3 bases and the J segment 5 bases; nucleotides outside the gene matches: 5. The CDR3 extends over 15 amino acids. Looked up from germline, CDR1 is MGHRA and CDR2 is YSYEKL. CDR3 region: CASSQRQGAIDTQYF. The DNA for the CDR3 is TGCGCCAGCAGCCAGAGACAGGGGGCAATAGATACGCAGTATTTT.

The chain has TRBV5-1 and TRBJ1-4; the match to TRBD1 covers 8 bases. J lost 14 bases, V lost 0 bases, and 6 bases had no gene match. Germline CDR1 and CDR2: SGHRS and YFSETQ. The CDR3 extends over 13 amino acids. The CDR3 region has the DNA TGCGCCAGCAGCTTGGTCCAGGGGGCACGGCTGTTTTTT. Its translation is CASSLVQGARLFF.

This clone was recorded once. The chain has TRBV5-1 and TRBJ1-6; D is perhaps TRBD1 (6 bases). CDR1 is SGHRS and CDR2 is YFSETQ in the germline V gene. Between the trimmed V and J ends, which lost 7 bases and 10 bases, there was a span of 15 bases. This CDR3 is 13 amino acids long. CDR3 nucleotides: TGCGCCAGCCAGCGGGGGCAGAAATCACCCCTCCACTTT. It specifies CASQRGQKSPLHF. Supplemented by reference TRBV5-1 and TRBJ1-6, the full variable domain reads KAGVTQTPRYLIKTRGQQVTLSCSPISGHRSVSWYQQTPGQGLQFLFEYFSETQRNKGNFPGRFSGRQFSNSRSEMNVSTLELGDSALYLCASQRGQKSPLHFGNGTRLTVT.

A word on this clone: A junction boundary mismatches the germline segment, possibly from a read error. J is TRBJ2-5 and V is TRBV29-1, with TRBD2 matching 11 bases. This CDR3 has 13 amino acids. Germline loops: CDR1 SQVTM, CDR2 ANQGSEA. The CDR3 region is CSVELAGGQTKYF. Written as DNA, the CDR3 is TGCAGCGTTGAACTAGCGGGGGGACAGACCAAGTACTTC.

The V and J genes are TRBV27 and TRBJ1-6; 7 positions agree with TRBD1. The CDR3 covers 18 residues. Per germline, CDR1 MNHEY and CDR2 SMNVEV (reference sequence). V lost 3 bases and J lost 2; bases outside the gene matches: 10. CDR3 region: CASSFRQGVGPYNSPLHF. The CDR3, as DNA: TGTGCCAGCAGTTTTAGGCAGGGGGTAGGCCCCTATAATTCACCCCTCCACTTT.

The J gene is TRBJ2-7, the V gene TRBV10-3; 9 positions match TRBD2. The CDR3 loop spans 16 amino acids. CDR1 and CDR2 (germline): ENHRY, SYGVKD. V was pared by 4 bases and J by 5 bases, with 12 bases of the junction left unmatched. CDR3 bases: TGTGCCATCAGTGGCCCGCGGGCGGGGGGGCACAACGAGCAGTACTTC. Translating it yields CAISGPRAGGHNEQYF.

The chain recombines TRBV29-1 with TRBJ2-1; D may be TRBD1 (5 bases). V lost 6 bases to trimming and J lost 4 bases, with 16 bases between them. Germline V gene sequence: CDR1 SQVTM, CDR2 ANQGSEA. This CDR3 is 14 amino acids long. Written as DNA, the CDR3 is TGCAGCGTGGGAACAGGTTCTTTTTACAATGAGCAGTTCTTC. Translating gives CSVGTGSFYNEQFF.